The clone carrying this T cell receptor (beta chain) was picked up many times. As yet, its antigen is unknown. With a duration under 2 months, the hyperthyroidism was newly diagnosed in patients aged 18 to 65. Uncontrolled infection, other autoimmune disease, pregnancy or lactation barred patients from enrollment. PBMCs were obtained from roughly 10 ml fresh peripheral blood. Researchers took RNA transcripts and amplified the TCR beta CDR3 regions from them. HTBI primers drove first-round RT-PCR of the TCR CDR3. TCRdb reprocessed the multiplex PCR reads via MiXCR and lists one record per CDR3 protein. The data show around 350,000 distinct CDR3 sequences, about 19% seen once. The record originates from a study of T cells in Graves' hyperthyroidism and ophthalmopathy. Findings of the study overall: Stable hyperthyroidism was told apart from ophthalmopathy by a model built on 13 V-J features.

Germline loops: CDR1 MNHEY, CDR2 SVGEGT. This CDR3 has 18 amino acids. The V end was cut by 8 bases, the J end by 2 bases, with 25 bases between. The chain has TRBV6-2 or TRBV6-3 and TRBJ1-5; D is perhaps TRBD1 (5 bases). The sequence was collected from a woman aged 18-29 years with Graves' hyperthyroidism. The sequenced sample consisted of blood. The CDR3 coding sequence is TGTGCCAGCGGGGGGATCAGGACGGCAATACGTCGCAATCAGCCCCAGCATTTT. This encodes CASGGIRTAIRRNQPQHF.